This TCR beta chain was captured by sequencing in a study of T cell responses to AZD1222 COVID-19 vaccine listed by TCRdb under 2021. A note on the overall study: AZD1222 recipients with second doses at about 4 weeks or about 12 weeks were pooled, because spike-specific TCR depth and breadth did not differ between schedules. TCR sequencing covered more than 230 trial participants: 200 to 210 given two doses of AZD1222 and 26 given two doses of MenACWY control vaccine. Trial participants were enrolled by age into 18-55, 56-69 and 70-plus year subgroups, with approximately 150, 30 and 60 TCR-sequenced participants respectively. Study-wide findings and limitations: Nearly half of unique spike-specific TCRs reportedly recognized epitopes outside regions mutated in the B.1.351 and B.1.1.7 variants. The vaccine-associated CD4 TCRs covered the entire spike protein, and the dominant responses fell in regions 160-218 and 743-854. Participants were mostly white British, with more females than males. The authors suggested clonal diversity may have been underestimated. Conclusions about previously exposed vaccinees are limited, since just five to seven AZD1222 recipients were seropositive for SARS-CoV-2 at baseline. After two AZD1222 doses, spike-specific TCR breadth and depth were significantly higher than at day 0 and than in MenACWY recipients. In the small 56-69-year group, the increase in depth fell short of significance, most likely because of low power. Because no day 14 peak-response samples were available, repertoires were characterized only after the peak T cell response.

Comments on this clone: Which antigen it targets is not known. No clone much larger than this one lies a single base away; base qualities are absent.

The CDR3 regions of human TCRbeta chains were subjected to immunosequencing. The authors' analysis ran thus. Repertoire TCRs were checked for matches against a reference library of SARS-CoV-2-specific TCRs that had been generated using the MIRA antigen-specificity platform. Breadth meant the fraction of unique TCRs that were SARS-CoV-2-associated, whereas depth meant the fraction of total T cells that were SARS-CoV-2-associated. Using the MIRA data, each spike-specific TCR was assigned both to the spike region to which the TCR was reactive and to a CD4 or CD8 class. Log10-transformed breadth and depth values were compared by one-way ANOVA with Sidak's multiple comparisons tests. This is the immuneACCESS table as TCRdb keeps it, with only in-frame sequences that have V and J called. A part of the clones is gone; compared with another copy, unresolved V genes explain less than half, and the rest is unexplained. V and J calls and clone size come straight from that table; D and trimming were deduced from the DNA. The sample records 110,000 or so clones, about 90% of which are singletons. The ten largest make up roughly 5% of the sample.

From the germline V gene, CDR1 is SNHLY and CDR2 is FYNNEI. V is cut by 1 base and J by 1 base, and the space between the germline ends is 10 bases. Inclusive of the bounding cysteine and phenylalanine, the CDR3 is 15 residues long. Of all the DNA, just the CDR3 is kept, 45 bases in frame from base 1. The label giving this sample's time point can be read as: baseline before first vaccination. Samples from vaccinated people were obtained from the UK trials COV001 and COV002, which included a single-blind randomized controlled phase 2/3 trial of AZD1222 (ChAdOx1 nCoV-19) in healthy adults. Trial participant PBMC samples were collected at day 0 and day 28 after the second dose for TCRbeta chain sequencing.

Sequences were derived from peripheral blood, sampled on day 0 of AZD1222 vaccination. The receptor chain draws on TRBV2 and TRBJ1-1; the D gene is not confidently resolved. This receptor was taken from an adult in good health. The DNA sequence is given as TGTGCCAGCAGTGAAGGGTCCGTTGGGAACACTGAAGCTTTCTTT. It specifies CASSEGSVGNTEAFF.